This TCR beta chain was recorded in a study of T cells in localized non-small cell lung cancer. This clone has a single count. Repertoires were generated with immunoSEQ multiplex PCR, while TCRdb's copy carries only in-frame clones and drops some. The table records about 23,000 clones, about 90% of them present only once. CDR1 is LNHDA and CDR2 is SQIVND in the germline V gene (reference sequence). Trimming took off 6 bases at V and 0 bases at J, with 6 bases between the two ends. This CDR3 is built from 13 residues. This material consisted of peripheral blood, taken before any cancer treatment. This chain connects TRBV19 to TRBJ2-4, with D unresolved. The source is a male donor aged 60 or older with stage I squamous cell lung carcinoma. The CDR3 nucleotides are TGTGCCAGTAGCGGTCTAGCCAAAAACATTCAGTACTTC. Its translation is CASSGLAKNIQYF.